This note documents a single T cell receptor (beta chain) sequence. Its antigen is unknown. The TCR beta profiling, which covered VDJ combination and CDR3 sequence, was carried out using genomic DNA as the template. In TCRdb, the reads were re-called with MiXCR into one record per CDR3 protein. The data hold some 170,000 distinct CDR3 sequences, with roughly 65% observed a single time. The sample is drawn from a study of CD8+CD57+ T cells in acquired aplastic anemia. CDR1 is ENHRY and CDR2 is SYGVKD in the germline V gene. The length of the CDR3 is 16 residues. V dropped 2 bases and J dropped 4; count of bases not matched to a gene: 6. Patients sequenced had flow cytometry evidence of CD8+CD57+ cell expansion. Broader study findings: Around 29 CD8+ CDR3 sequences were shared between patients and controls.

V is TRBV10-3 and J is TRBJ2-5; 11 nucleotides match TRBD2. Sequencing was done on a sample of sorted CD4+, CD8+, or CD8+CD57+ T cells (not recorded which) from PBMCs. The sequence was collected from a human donor with aplastic anemia. The CDR3 region has the DNA TGTGCCATCAGTGAGGAAACTAGCGGGGGAGGAGAGACCCAGTACTTC. This codes for CAISEETSGGGETQYF.